Sequencing of this TCR beta chain was carried out in a study of cytomegalovirus exposure and HLA in healthy donors. Study information: The early release's HLA-typed donors yielded some 85 million unique TCRs.

This CDR3 has 12 amino acids. CDR1 and CDR2 (germline): SGHTA, FQGTGA. After removal of 5 bases from V and 10 bases from J, the junction contained 4 bases not matched to a gene. Points on this clone: Its specificity is not known.

The PCR was carried out with 60 Vbeta primers and 13 Jbeta primers. Sequencing was performed with immunoSEQ multiplex PCR; in TCRdb, only in-frame clones are kept and a portion is missing. The data hold around 130,000 clones, with more than 55% observed a single time. General observations from the study: A later analysis found most CMV-associated TCR beta chains apparently HLA-restricted. Indistinguishable V segments such as TRBV6-2 and TRBV6-3 were excluded.

The chain couples TRBV7-3 to TRBJ2-1; the match to TRBD2 covers 8 bases. Input material: PBMCs. This TCR was recovered from a woman between 55 and 75 years old in good health and CMV-seronegative. CDR3 region: CASSLGGDEQFF. DNA for the CDR3: TGTGCCAGCAGCCTCGGGGGGGACGAGCAGTTCTTC.